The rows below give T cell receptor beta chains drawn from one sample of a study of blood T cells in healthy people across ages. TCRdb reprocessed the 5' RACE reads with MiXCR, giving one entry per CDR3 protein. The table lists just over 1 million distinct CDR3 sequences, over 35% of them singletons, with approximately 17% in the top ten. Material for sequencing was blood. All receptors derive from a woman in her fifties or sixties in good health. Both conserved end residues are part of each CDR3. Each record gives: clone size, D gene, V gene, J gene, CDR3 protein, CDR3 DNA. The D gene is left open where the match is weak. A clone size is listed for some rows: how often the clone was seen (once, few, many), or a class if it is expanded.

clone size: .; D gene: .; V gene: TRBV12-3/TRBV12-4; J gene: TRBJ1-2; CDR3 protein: CASSLKRNYGYTF; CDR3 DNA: TGTGCCAGCAGTTTAAAGCGGAACTATGGCTACACCTTC
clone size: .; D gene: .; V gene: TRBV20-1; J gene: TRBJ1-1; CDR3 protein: CSAGGTMNTEAFF; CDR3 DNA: TGCAGTGCTGGGGGGACCATGAACACTGAAGCTTTCTTT
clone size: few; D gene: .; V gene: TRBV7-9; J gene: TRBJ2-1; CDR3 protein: CASSPPLGRDPYNEQFF; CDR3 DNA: TGTGCCAGCAGCCCTCCCCTTGGGCGGGACCCCTACAATGAGCAGTTCTTC
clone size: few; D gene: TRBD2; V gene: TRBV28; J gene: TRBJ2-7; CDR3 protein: CASSYTASSGATYEQYF; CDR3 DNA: TGTGCCAGCAGTTACACGGCGTCTAGCGGGGCAACCTACGAGCAGTACTTC
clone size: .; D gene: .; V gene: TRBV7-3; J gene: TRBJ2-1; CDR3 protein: CASSQDAPSEQFF; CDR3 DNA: TGTGCCAGCAGCCAAGACGCTCCGAGTGAGCAGTTCTTC
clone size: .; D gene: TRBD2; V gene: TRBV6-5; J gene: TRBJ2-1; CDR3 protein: CASSYTNSGRAPGDEQFF; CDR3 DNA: TGTGCCAGCAGTTACACGAATAGCGGGAGGGCCCCTGGGGATGAGCAGTTCTTC
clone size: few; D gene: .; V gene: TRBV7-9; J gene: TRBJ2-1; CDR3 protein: CASSLEFGNEQFF; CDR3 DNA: TGTGCCAGCAGCTTAGAGTTTGGCAATGAGCAGTTCTTC
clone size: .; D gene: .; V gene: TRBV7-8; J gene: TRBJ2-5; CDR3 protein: CASSLLDLETQYF; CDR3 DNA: TGTGCCAGCAGCCTTCTAGATCTAGAGACCCAGTACTTC
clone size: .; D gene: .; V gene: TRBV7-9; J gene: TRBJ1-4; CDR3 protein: CASSLDGGEKLFF; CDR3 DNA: TGTGCCAGCAGCTTAGATGGGGGAGAAAAACTGTTTTTT
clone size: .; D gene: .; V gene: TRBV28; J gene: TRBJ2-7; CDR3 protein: CASSLVLGFDEQYF; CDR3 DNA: TGTGCCAGCAGTTTAGTTCTGGGGTTTGACGAGCAGTACTTC
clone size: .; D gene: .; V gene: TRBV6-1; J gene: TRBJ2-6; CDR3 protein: CASSGKTRLASGANVLTF; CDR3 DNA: TGTGCCAGCAGTGGGAAAACCAGGCTTGCCTCTGGGGCCAACGTCCTGACTTTC
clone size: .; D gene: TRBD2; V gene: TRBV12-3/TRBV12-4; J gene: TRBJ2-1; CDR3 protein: CASSQREIYNEQFF; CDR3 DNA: TGTGCCAGCAGTCAGCGGGAGATATACAATGAGCAGTTCTTC
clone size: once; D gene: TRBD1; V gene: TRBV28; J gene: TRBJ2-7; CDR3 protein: CASSLGGQQYEQYF; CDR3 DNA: TGTGCCAGCAGTTTAGGGGGACAGCAGTACGAGCAGTACTTC
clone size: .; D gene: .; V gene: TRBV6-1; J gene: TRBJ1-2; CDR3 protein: CASSEVGRANYGYTF; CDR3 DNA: TGTGCCAGCAGTGAAGTCGGACGGGCAAACTATGGCTACACCTTC
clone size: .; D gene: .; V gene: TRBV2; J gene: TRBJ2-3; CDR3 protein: CASSEIHGYTDTQYF; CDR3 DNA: TGTGCCAGCAGTGAAATCCACGGGTACACAGATACGCAGTATTTT
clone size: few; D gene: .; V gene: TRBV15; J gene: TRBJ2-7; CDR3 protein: CATSRVTGRVSYEQYF; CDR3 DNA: TGTGCCACCAGCAGAGTAACAGGACGAGTCTCCTACGAGCAGTACTTC
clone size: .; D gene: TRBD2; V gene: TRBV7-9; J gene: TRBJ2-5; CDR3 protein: CASTIAGGQGETQYF; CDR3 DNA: TGTGCCAGCACCATAGCGGGAGGACAGGGAGAGACCCAGTACTTC
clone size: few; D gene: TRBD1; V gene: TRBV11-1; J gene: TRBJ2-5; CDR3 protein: CASSHRDRGKQETQYF; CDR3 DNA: TGTGCCAGCTCCCACCGGGACAGGGGGAAACAAGAGACCCAGTACTTC
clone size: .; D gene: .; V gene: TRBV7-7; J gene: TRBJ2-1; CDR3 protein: CASSLARMTSNEQFF; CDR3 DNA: TGTGCCAGCAGCTTAGCCCGGATGACTTCCAATGAGCAGTTCTTC
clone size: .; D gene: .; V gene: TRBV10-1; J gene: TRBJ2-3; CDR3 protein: CASSESRGSDTQYF; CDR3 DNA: TGCGCCAGCAGTGAGTCGAGGGGCTCCGATACGCAGTATTTT
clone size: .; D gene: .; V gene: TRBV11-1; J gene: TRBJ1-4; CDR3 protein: CASSFDEKLFF; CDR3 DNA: TGTGCCAGCAGCTTTGATGAAAAACTGTTTTTT
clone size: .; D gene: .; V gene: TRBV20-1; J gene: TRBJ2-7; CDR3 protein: CSARPGLPPYEQYF; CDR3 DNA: TGCAGTGCTAGACCGGGGCTGCCCCCGTACGAGCAGTACTTC
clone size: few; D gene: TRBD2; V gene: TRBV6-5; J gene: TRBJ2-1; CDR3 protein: CASSLVAGSLDTKREQFF; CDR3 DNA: TGTGCCAGCAGTTTGGTAGCGGGGTCTCTCGACACCAAGCGTGAGCAGTTCTTC
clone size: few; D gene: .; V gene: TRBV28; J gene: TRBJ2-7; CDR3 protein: CASSSAGGGYEQYF; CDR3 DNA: TGTGCCAGCAGTTCAGCCGGAGGGGGCTACGAGCAGTACTTC
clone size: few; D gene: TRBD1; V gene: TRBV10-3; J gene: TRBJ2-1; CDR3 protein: CAISEGQGGPWDEQFF; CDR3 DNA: TGTGCCATCAGTGAGGGACAGGGGGGTCCTTGGGATGAGCAGTTCTTC
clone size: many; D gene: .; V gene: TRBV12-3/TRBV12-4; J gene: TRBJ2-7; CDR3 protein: CASSFGGNEQYF; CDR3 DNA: TGTGCCAGCAGTTTTGGGGGGAACGAGCAGTACTTC
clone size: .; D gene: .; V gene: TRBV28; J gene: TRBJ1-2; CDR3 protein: CASSYKIGILGGYTF; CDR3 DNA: TGTGCCAGCAGTTACAAAATCGGGATTCTGGGTGGCTACACCTTC
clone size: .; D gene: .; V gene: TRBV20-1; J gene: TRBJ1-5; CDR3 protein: CSAKGGARQNQPQHF; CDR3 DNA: TGCAGTGCTAAGGGGGGGGCGCGGCAGAATCAGCCCCAGCATTTT
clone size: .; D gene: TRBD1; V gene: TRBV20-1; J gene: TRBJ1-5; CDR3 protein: CSARGQGLETRPTQHF; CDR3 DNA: TGCAGTGCTAGGGGACAGGGTCTCGAGACCCGCCCGACCCAGCATTTT
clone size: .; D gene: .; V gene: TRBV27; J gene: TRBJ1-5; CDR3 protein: CASSLRPGNQPQHF; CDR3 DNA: TGTGCCAGCAGTTTACGACCGGGCAATCAGCCCCAGCATTTT
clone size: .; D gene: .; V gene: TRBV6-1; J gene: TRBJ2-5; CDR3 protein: CASLGPVFVEQYF; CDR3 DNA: TGTGCCAGCCTCGGACCAGTATTCGTTGAACAGTACTTC
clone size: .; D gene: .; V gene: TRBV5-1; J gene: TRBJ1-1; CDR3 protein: CASSLEVNAEAFF; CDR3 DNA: TGCGCCAGCAGCTTAGAAGTGAACGCTGAAGCTTTCTTT
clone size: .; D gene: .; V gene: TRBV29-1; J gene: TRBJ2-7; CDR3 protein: CSIYSGSSYEQYF; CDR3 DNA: TGCAGCATTTACTCAGGGAGCTCCTACGAGCAGTACTTC
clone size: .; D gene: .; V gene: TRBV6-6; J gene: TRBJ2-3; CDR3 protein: CASSDRPTNTDTQYF; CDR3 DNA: TGTGCCAGCAGCGATAGACCGACTAACACAGATACGCAGTATTTT
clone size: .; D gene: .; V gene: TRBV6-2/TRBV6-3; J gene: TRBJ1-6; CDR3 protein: CASSFRVPGNSPLHF; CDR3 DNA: TGTGCCAGCAGTTTCAGAGTCCCCGGGAATTCACCCCTCCACTTT
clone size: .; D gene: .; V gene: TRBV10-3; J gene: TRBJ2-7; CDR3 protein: CAISETPDDEQYF; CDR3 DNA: TGTGCCATCAGTGAGACCCCCGATGACGAGCAGTACTTC
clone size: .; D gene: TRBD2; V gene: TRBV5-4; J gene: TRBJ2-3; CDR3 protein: CASSLISGRAFADTQYF; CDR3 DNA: TGTGCCAGCAGTTTGATTAGCGGGAGGGCCTTCGCAGATACGCAGTATTTT
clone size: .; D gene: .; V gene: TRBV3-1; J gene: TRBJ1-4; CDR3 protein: CASSQEGAGAREKLFF; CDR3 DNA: TGTGCCAGCAGCCAAGAAGGGGCAGGGGCGCGTGAAAAACTGTTTTTT
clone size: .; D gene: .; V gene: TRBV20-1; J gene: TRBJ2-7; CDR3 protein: CSAGSHNEQYF; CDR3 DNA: TGCAGTGCAGGGTCGCACAATGAGCAGTACTTC